This TCR beta chain came from a study of response to subunit inactivated influenza vaccine. Study conclusions and caveats: That few new T cells are recruited by each seasonal influenza vaccination was the authors' suggestion.

Via MiXCR, TCRdb re-called the RT-PCR reads, giving one row per CDR3 protein. The repertoire has about 530,000 distinct CDR3 sequences, 12% of them found once; the top ten carry 10%. This clonotype has just a few counts. Its cognate antigen is unknown. From germline, CDR1 is SEHNR and CDR2 FQNEAQ (reference sequence). V was shortened by 7 bases and J by 4 bases, with 10 bases between the two germline ends. The CDR3 has 12 amino acids. The chain is built from TRBV7-9 and TRBJ1-1; a possible D gene is TRBD1 (5 bases). This receptor was identified in a man in his fifties who received an inactivated influenza vaccine. Sequencing used PBMCs from blood, obtained on the day of vaccination. The CDR3 is CASNDSPTEAFF. CDR3 sequence (DNA): TGTGCCAGCAACGACAGTCCCACTGAAGCTTTCTTT.